This TCR beta chain is drawn from a study of CD8 T cells in ankylosing spondylitis. Study conclusions and caveats: Reported data indicate significant enrichment of disease-linked clones within matched ankylosing spondylitis synovial fluid. A subset of motif variants has previously been described in the synovial fluid and blood of reactive arthritis. It appeared that ankylosing spondylitis blood was characterized by a TCR beta motif of several highly homologous variants.

V was cut by 6 bases and J by 3 bases, with 5 bases left in between. Germline V gives CDR1 DFQATT, CDR2 SNEGSKA (reference sequence). The CDR3 is 10 amino acids. Turning to this clonotype: The antigen remains undetermined.

Using quantitative 5'-RACE with molecular barcodes, the authors made TCR beta libraries. MiXCR, run by TCRdb on the 5' RACE reads, gives a single entry per CDR3 protein. The repertoire holds 250,000 or so distinct CDR3 sequences, with roughly a quarter as singletons. The sequenced material came from blood, either unsorted or a sorted T cell fraction (not recorded which). The origin of this receptor is a male donor with ankylosing spondylitis or in good health (not recorded which). The rearrangement joins TRBV20-1 to TRBJ1-1; D remains unclear. The CDR3 bases are TGCAGTGCCCAATACACTGAAGCTTTCTTT. This gives the protein CSAQYTEAFF.